Below are 24 T cell receptor beta chains sequenced from a single sample in a study of cytomegalovirus exposure and HLA in healthy donors (dated by TCRdb to about 2017). The library was obtained by the immunoSEQ multiplex PCR assay. For the multiplex PCR, a mixture combining 60 forward primers for TCR Vbeta segments and 13 reverse primers for TCR Jbeta segments was used. The source is immuneACCESS, and TCRdb retained only in-frame sequences with V and J called. Part of the clones is not carried over; for the studies checked, unresolved V genes explain less than half of this, and the remainder is unexplained. For this sample the table gives 150,000 to 200,000 clones, of which under 85% were detected only once. The ten most abundant clones make up about 4% of the sample. What was sequenced was PBMCs. These receptors all come from a man aged 45-65 years in good health and CMV-seropositive.

This chain connects TRBV9 to TRBJ2-7, with TRBD1 matching over 12 bases. Germline V CDR1 and CDR2: SGDLS, YYNGEE. Unmatched junction bases numbered 4, after V lost 3 bases and J lost 0 bases. This CDR3 spans 16 amino acids. The CDR3 here is CASSAGTGGSSYEQYF. CDR3 coding DNA: TGTGCCAGCAGCGCAGGGACAGGGGGCAGCTCCTACGAGCAGTACTTC.

The CDR3 reads CAWSRDSSQPQHF. In DNA form, the CDR3 reads TGTGCCTGGAGTAGGGACAGTTCTCAGCCCCAGCATTTT. The chain couples TRBV30 to TRBJ1-5, with 7 bases lining up with TRBD1. The CDR3 covers 13 residues. The germline CDR1 and CDR2 sequences are GTSNPN and SVGIG (reference sequence). Unmatched junction bases numbered 4, after V lost 2 bases and J lost 6 bases. Variable domain in full (rest from reference TRBV30 and TRBJ1-5): SQTIHQWPATLVQPVGSPLSLECTVEGTSNPNLYWYRQAAGRGLQLLFYSVGIGQISSEVPQNLSASRPQDRQFILSSKKLLLSDSGFYLCAWSRDSSQPQHFGDGTRLSIL.

This chain's CDR3 is CAWSIRDYREAFF. In DNA, the CDR3 is TGTGCCTGGAGTATCCGGGACTACAGGGAAGCTTTCTTT. The chain joins TRBV30 to TRBJ1-1, with D maybe TRBD1 (5 bases). V lost 2 bases to trimming and J lost 8 bases, with 15 bases between them. Germline V lookup: CDR1 GTSNPN, CDR2 SVGIG (reference sequence). This CDR3 contains 13 residues.

A single count supports this clone. This chain links TRBV21-1 with TRBJ2-5; the D call in the table, TRBD2, was not verified against the DNA. TRBV21-1 is a pseudogene segment. This CDR3 is built from 18 residues. Written as DNA, the CDR3 is TGTGCCAGCAGCAAAGCAGGTTCTAGCGGCGTAACTGTCGAGACCCAGTACTTC. Translated, it gives CASSKAGSSGVTVETQYF.

The V gene is TRBV9, the J gene TRBJ2-5; D is possibly TRBD1 (6 bases). This CDR3 is 14 amino acids long. Per germline, CDR1 SGDLS and CDR2 YYNGEE. Deletions cut 3 bases from V and 5 bases from J, with 14 bases between. CDR3 sequence: CASSATTTGETQYF. CDR3 in DNA: TGTGCCAGCAGCGCGACGACCACAGGGGAGACCCAGTACTTC.

V is TRBV5-1 and J is TRBJ2-6; 7 bases match TRBD1. J was trimmed by 2 bases and V by 4 bases; bases with no gene match: 3. Germline V CDR1 and CDR2: SGHRS, YFSETQ. The CDR3 has 15 amino acids. CDR3 DNA sequence: TGCGCCAGCAGCGATACAGGGGCTGGGGCCAACGTCCTGACTTTC. It codes for CASSDTGAGANVLTF.

This chain links TRBV18 with TRBJ2-7; TRBD2 agrees at 8 bases. Unmatched junction bases numbered 6, after V lost 1 base and J lost 7 bases. Germline CDR1 KGHSH, CDR2 LQKENI. CDR3 length equals 14 residues. The CDR3 DNA follows: TGTGCCAGCTCACCACTCGGGGGGGCGAGGGAGCAGTACTTC. Translating it yields CASSPLGGAREQYF.

The chain is built from TRBV9 and TRBJ2-3; 10 bases are a match to TRBD2. CDR3 length: 16 residues. CDR1 and CDR2 from the germline V gene are SGDLS and YYNGEE. The junction had 4 bases not matched to a gene; V was cut back by 0 bases and J by 3 bases. Written as DNA, the CDR3 is TGTGCCAGCAGCGTAGCTAGCGGGAGCTCGACAGATACGCAGTATTTT. Its protein is CASSVASGSSTDTQYF. The whole variable domain, remainder taken from reference TRBV9 and TRBJ2-3, is DSGVTQTPKHLITATGQRVTLRCSPRSGDLSVYWYQQSLDQGLQFLIQYYNGEERAKGNILERFSAQQFPDLHSELNLSSLELGDSALYFCASSVASGSSTDTQYFGPGTRLTVL.

The chain has TRBV5-1 and TRBJ2-7; 10 bases agree with TRBD1. This CDR3 contains 14 residues. Per germline, CDR1 SGHRS and CDR2 YFSETQ. Trimming at V came to 3 bases and at J to 3 bases, leaving 3 bases not matched to a gene. CDR3: CASSSGTGDYEQYF. In DNA, the CDR3 is TGCGCCAGCAGCTCGGGGACAGGGGACTACGAGCAGTACTTC.

This clone occurred once. V gene TRBV6-5 combines with J gene TRBJ1-4; D is ambiguous. V lost 7 bases to trimming and J lost 7 bases, with 19 bases between them. CDR1 is MNHEY, CDR2 SVGAGI, per germline. The CDR3 has 15 residues. The CDR3 reads CASTQMQVGAEKLFF. Written as DNA, the CDR3 is TGTGCCAGCACTCAAATGCAGGTGGGAGCTGAAAAACTGTTTTTT.

This chain joins TRBV4-1 and TRBJ1-6; D unresolved. The germline CDR1 and CDR2 sequences are MGHRA and YSYEKL. V was trimmed by 1 base and J by 3 bases, leaving 16 bases between them. The CDR3 is 18 residues long. CDR3 DNA sequence: TGCGCCAGCAGCCAAGTAGGTGAGGGTCCGCACTATAATTCACCCCTCCACTTT. Encoded protein: CASSQVGEGPHYNSPLHF.

In this sample, this clone turned up once. The chain employs TRBV27 and TRBJ1-5; D ambiguous. V lost 3 bases and J 4 bases, leaving 7 bases between the germline ends. CDR3 size: 13 residues. Germline CDR1 MNHEY, CDR2 SMNVEV (reference sequence). CDR3 amino acids: CASSFGENQPQHF. The CDR3 bases are TGTGCCAGCAGTTTCGGGGAGAATCAGCCCCAGCATTTT.

The chain couples TRBV28 to TRBJ1-2; D ambiguous. Trimming took off 6 bases at V and 7 bases at J, with 12 bases between the two ends. The CDR3 is 12 residues long. The germline V gene encodes CDR1 MDHEN and CDR2 SYDVKM. CDR3 amino acids: CASRGPLGGYTF. In DNA, the CDR3 is TGTGCCAGCAGGGGCCCCTTGGGTGGCTACACCTTC.

The rearrangement uses TRBV4-2 and TRBJ1-2; D is possibly TRBD1 (5 bases). This CDR3 contains 15 residues. Looked up from germline, CDR1 is LGHNA and CDR2 is YNFKEQ. V dropped 0 bases and J dropped 7 bases, with 15 bases sitting between them. CDR3 protein: CASSQESRAWSGYTF. CDR3 DNA sequence: TGTGCCAGCAGCCAAGAATCCAGGGCCTGGAGTGGCTACACCTTC.

This chain joins TRBV7-2 and TRBJ2-1; 15 bases are a match to TRBD2. CDR1 is SGHTA and CDR2 is FQGNSA in the germline V gene. The CDR3 contains 17 residues. The V segment lost 6 bases and the J segment 9 bases; nucleotides outside the gene matches: 12. As DNA, the CDR3 is TGTGCCAGCAGTTCAGTACGGACTAGCGGGGGGGCCTTTGAGCAGTTCTTC. Translating gives CASSSVRTSGGAFEQFF.

J is TRBJ2-3 and V is TRBV5-4, with D hard to call. CDR1 is SGHNT, CDR2 YYREEE, per germline (reference sequence). V lost 4 bases to trimming and J lost 3 bases, with 12 bases between them. The CDR3 length is 14 residues. The DNA for the CDR3 is TGTGCCAGCAGCAGCCCCCAGGAAACAGATACGCAGTATTTT. It translates to CASSSPQETDTQYF. The full variable domain, rest sourced from reference TRBV5-4 and TRBJ2-3, is ETGVTQSPTHLIKTRGQQVTLRCSSQSGHNTVSWYQQALGQGPQFIFQYYREEENGRGNFPPRFSGLQFPNYSSELNVNALELDDSALYLCASSSPQETDTQYFGPGTRLTVL.

The chain links TRBV7-9 to TRBJ2-1; maybe TRBD2 (6 bases). Germline V lookup: CDR1 SEHNR, CDR2 FQNEAQ (reference sequence). Between the trimmed V and J ends, which lost 5 bases and 0 bases, there was a span of 11 bases. This CDR3 spans 15 amino acids. The CDR3 DNA sequence: TGTGCCAGCAGCCCAACTAGCAACTCCTACAATGAGCAGTTCTTC. This gives the protein CASSPTSNSYNEQFF.

The chain is built from TRBV28 and TRBJ2-7, with a weak D call TRBD1 (5 bases). CDR1 MDHEN and CDR2 SYDVKM come from the germline V gene. V lost 8 bases to trimming and J lost 4 bases, with 12 bases between them. The CDR3 extends over 12 amino acids. The CDR3 DNA follows: TGTGCCAGCGGCAGGGATTTGTACGAGCAGTACTTC. It codes for CASGRDLYEQYF. Together with reference TRBV28 and TRBJ2-7, the CDR3 gives the full variable domain: DVKVTQSSRYLVKRTGEKVFLECVQDMDHENMFWYRQDPGLGLRLIYFSYDVKMKEKGDIPEGYSVSREKKERFSLILESASTNQTSMYLCASGRDLYEQYFGPGTRLTVT.

The J gene is TRBJ2-5, the V gene TRBV11-3, with TRBD1 matching 8 bases. The J call may be in error: the DNA end matches TRBJ2-7 better. Germline CDR1 reads SGHNT; CDR2 reads YENEEA. There are 13 residues in the CDR3. The CDR3 coding sequence is TGTGCCAGCAGCTTCGGACAGGGACTCGAGCAGTACTTC. Amino acid sequence: CASSFGQGLEQYF.

The chain uses TRBV27 and TRBJ2-5; unclear D gene. TRBJ2-7 explains the end of the DNA better; the J call may be wrong. The CDR3 has 13 residues. CDR1 and CDR2 (germline): MNHEY, SMNVEV (reference sequence). CDR3 DNA: TGTGCCAGCAGTTTTGTGCCCTACTACGAGCAGTACTTC. Translating gives CASSFVPYYEQYF.

The chain employs TRBV18 and TRBJ2-1, with D possibly TRBD2 on 5 matching bases. This CDR3 comprises 13 residues. CDR1 KGHSH and CDR2 LQKENI come from the germline V gene. Trimming took 3 bases from V and 10 from J, leaving 13 bases between them. CDR3 in amino acids: CASSPLDGGEQFF. The CDR3 nucleotides read TGTGCCAGCTCACCTTTGGACGGCGGGGAGCAGTTCTTC.

CDR3 DNA sequence: TGTGCCAGTAGCATCCCCGGGGGGTTGGACACTGAAGCTTTCTTT. Its translation: CASSIPGGLDTEAFF. The V gene is TRBV19, the J gene TRBJ1-1, with a tentative D call TRBD1 (5 bases). Germline V lookup: CDR1 LNHDA, CDR2 SQIVND (reference sequence). This CDR3 contains 15 residues. Trimming took off 6 bases at V and 3 bases at J, with 17 bases between the two ends.

In DNA form, the CDR3 reads TGCGCCAGCAGTGGGGCAGACTACGAGCAGTACTTC. Translating gives CASSGADYEQYF. V and J are TRBV10-1 and TRBJ2-7; D gene unclear. The CDR3 runs to 12 residues. The germline V gene has CDR1 WNHNN and CDR2 SYGVQD (reference sequence). V lost 4 bases to trimming and J lost 3 bases, with 7 bases between them.

This chain joins TRBV28 and TRBJ2-7, with 7 bases that match TRBD1. The CDR3 extends over 15 amino acids. V dropped 4 bases and J dropped 3; count of bases not matched to a gene: 9. From germline, CDR1 is MDHEN and CDR2 SYDVKM. CDR3 amino acids: CASSSPGQTVYEQYF. The CDR3 DNA reads TGTGCCAGCAGTTCTCCGGGACAGACAGTCTACGAGCAGTACTTC.